One and the same sample provided the 32 T cell receptor beta chains below, sequenced in a study. The sorted Tregs were CD4+CD25+CD127-/low cells. TCRdb reprocessed the 5' RACE reads with MiXCR, giving one entry per CDR3 protein. The sample lists about 9,000 distinct CDR3 sequences; approximately 46% were seen once. Sequencing was performed on Tregs sorted from a lymph node. The receptors here all came from a female donor with breast cancer.

The J gene is TRBJ2-7, the V gene TRBV4-1; D is unclear. The CDR3 contains 14 residues. V lost 3 bases and J lost 3, with 12 bases in between. Germline values: CDR1 MGHRA, CDR2 YSYEKL. CDR3 residues: CASSQKWQNYEQYF. In DNA form, the CDR3 reads TGCGCCAGCAGCCAGAAATGGCAGAACTACGAGCAGTACTTC.

The chain employs TRBV5-1 and TRBJ2-7, with D hard to call. CDR3 size: 15 residues. The V gene lost 1 base and the J gene lost 2 bases, with 13 bases spanning the gap. The germline gives CDR1 SGHRS, CDR2 YFSETQ. The CDR3 DNA is TGCGCCAGCAGCTTGACCACTGACATGGCCTACGAGCAGTACTTC. Translated: CASSLTTDMAYEQYF.

V gene TRBV4-1 combines with J gene TRBJ2-7; D gene unclear. Trimming pared 0 bases from V and 3 bases from J, leaving 15 bases between. CDR3 size: 16 residues. Germline CDR1 reads MGHRA; CDR2 reads YSYEKL. Here the CDR3 DNA reads TGCGCCAGCAGCCAAGACGCCAGTTTGGTCATCTACGAGCAGTACTTC. This gives the protein CASSQDASLVIYEQYF.

This clonotype has a handful of counts. The CDR3: CASSPQPGLAGGGNEQFF. The CDR3, as DNA: TGTGCCAGCAGCCCACAACCGGGACTAGCGGGAGGTGGCAATGAGCAGTTCTTC. V usage is TRBV5-6 and J usage is TRBJ2-1; TRBD2 aligns across 15 bases. V gave up 4 bases and J gave up 6 bases; unmatched junction bases: 11. Germline V gene data show CDR1 as SGHDT and CDR2 as YYEEEE. The length of the CDR3 is 18 residues.

This clonotype was picked up a small number of times. The V and J genes are TRBV5-6 and TRBJ1-1; D is undetermined. Per the germline V gene, CDR1 is SGHDT and CDR2 is YYEEEE. Trimming took off 3 bases at V and 5 bases at J, with 14 bases between the two ends. The CDR3 extends over 14 amino acids. The CDR3 DNA reads TGTGCCAGCAGCTGGGCAGGTCGGGTGACTGAAGCTTTCTTT. Translation gives CASSWAGRVTEAFF. The full variable domain, rest sourced from reference TRBV5-6 and TRBJ1-1, is DAGVTQSPTHLIKTRGQQVTLRCSPKSGHDTVSWYQQALGQGPQFIFQYYEEEERQRGNFPDRFSGHQFPNYSSELNVNALLLGDSALYLCASSWAGRVTEAFFGQGTRLTVV.

The rearrangement links TRBV2 to TRBJ1-4; TRBD1 agrees at 9 bases. Germline V gene lookup returns CDR1 SNHLY and CDR2 FYNNEI. Trimming removed 3 bases from V and 5 bases from J; junction bases left unmatched: 1. The CDR3 has 14 amino acids. CDR3 nucleotides: TGTGCCAGCAGTGATGGGACAGGGAATGAAAAACTGTTTTTT. Translating gives CASSDGTGNEKLFF.

The V call is TRBV7-3, the J call TRBJ1-1; the D is unclear. V was clipped by 5 bases and J by 7 bases, with 14 bases between them. The length of the CDR3 is 13 residues. Germline CDR1 SGHTA, CDR2 FQGTGA. Here the CDR3 reads CASSPRFPHEAFF. The CDR3 nucleotides read TGTGCCAGCAGCCCACGCTTCCCACATGAAGCTTTCTTT.

In its sample, this clonotype was seen a few times. This chain links TRBV20-1 with TRBJ2-7; D unclear. The CDR3 consists of 12 residues. Between the trimmed V and J ends, which lost 0 bases and 3 bases, there was a span of 6 bases. Germline CDR1 is DFQATT and CDR2 is SNEGSKA (reference sequence). CDR3 sequence reads: CSAREASYEQYF. In DNA form, the CDR3 reads TGCAGTGCTAGAGAGGCCAGCTACGAGCAGTACTTC.

In its sample, this clonotype was seen once. The chain joins TRBV4-1 to TRBJ1-5, with D perhaps TRBD1 (6 bases). The germline V and J ends were trimmed by 0 bases and 6 bases, with 15 bases remaining between them. Germline V lookup: CDR1 MGHRA, CDR2 YSYEKL. The length of the CDR3 is 16 residues. CDR3 region: CASSQDLAGGGQPQHF. The CDR3 nucleotides are TGCGCCAGCAGCCAAGATTTAGCCGGGGGCGGTCAGCCCCAGCATTTT.

The chain is built from TRBV9 and TRBJ1-2; D is perhaps TRBD1 (5 bases). CDR3 length equals 12 residues. CDR1 SGDLS and CDR2 YYNGEE come from the germline V gene. V was shortened by 5 bases and J by 6 bases, with 11 bases between the two germline ends. DNA of the CDR3: TGTGCCAGCAGGGAGGACACCCATGGCTACACCTTC. The encoded protein is CASREDTHGYTF.

This clonotype turned up a few times. The V gene is TRBV15, the J gene TRBJ2-7; D perhaps matches TRBD1 (7 bases). This CDR3 is built from 14 residues. Per the germline V gene, CDR1 is LNHNV and CDR2 is YYDKDF (reference sequence). V lost 5 bases and J lost 5, with 16 bases in between. The CDR3 protein is CATSGDWQGDEQYF. DNA for the CDR3: TGTGCCACCAGCGGGGACTGGCAGGGGGACGAGCAGTACTTC. The whole variable domain, filled in from reference TRBV15 and TRBJ2-7, reads DAMVIQNPRYQVTQFGKPVTLSCSQTLNHNVMYWYQQKSSQAPKLLFHYYDKDFNNEADTPDNFQSRRPNTSFCFLDIRSPGLGDTAMYLCATSGDWQGDEQYFGPGTRLTVT.

CDR3 sequence reads: CASSIDRGRVDYNEQFF. CDR3 DNA: TGTGCCAGTAGTATAGATCGGGGTAGAGTGGACTACAATGAGCAGTTCTTC. This sequence joins TRBV19 and TRBJ2-1, with D possibly matching TRBD2 (5 bases). Germline CDR1 reads LNHDA; CDR2 reads SQIVND (reference sequence). Trimming took 0 bases from V and 3 from J, leaving 15 bases between them. The CDR3 is 17 amino acids. Filled out from reference TRBV19 and TRBJ2-1, the complete variable domain reads DGGITQSPKYLFRKEGQNVTLSCEQNLNHDAMYWYRQDPGQGLRLIYYSQIVNDFQKGDIAEGYSVSREKKESFPLTVTSAQKNPTAFYLCASSIDRGRVDYNEQFFGPGTRLTVL.

The chain recombines TRBV4-2 with TRBJ2-7, with 10 bases matching TRBD2. V was pared by 1 base and J by 5 bases, with 11 bases of the junction left unmatched. Germline V gives CDR1 LGHNA, CDR2 YNFKEQ. The CDR3 length is 17 residues. The CDR3 is CASSQGSVAGGNNEQYF. In DNA, the CDR3 is TGTGCCAGCAGCCAAGGGTCTGTAGCGGGAGGCAATAACGAGCAGTACTTC.

This clonotype turned up a few times. The J gene is TRBJ1-1, the V gene TRBV4-1, with 9 positions matching TRBD1. The CDR3 has 16 residues. The germline V gene encodes CDR1 MGHRA and CDR2 YSYEKL. Unmatched junction bases numbered 10, after V lost 4 bases and J lost 4 bases. CDR3 loop: CASSPQPGQGTTEAFF. DNA of the CDR3: TGCGCCAGCAGCCCCCAACCGGGACAGGGAACCACTGAAGCTTTCTTT.

This clonotype has more than one count but fewer than ten. The chain employs TRBV4-2 and TRBJ2-6, with D uncertain. Trimming cost V 0 bases and J 0 bases, with 6 bases left between them. This CDR3 spans 16 amino acids. CDR1 and CDR2 from the germline V gene are LGHNA and YNFKEQ. This chain's CDR3 is CASSQDRSSGANVLTF. CDR3 sequence (DNA): TGTGCCAGCAGCCAAGACAGGAGCTCTGGGGCCAACGTCCTGACTTTC.

V and J are TRBV20-1 and TRBJ2-7; D possibly corresponds to TRBD2 (5 bases). Germline lookup yields CDR1 DFQATT and CDR2 SNEGSKA (reference sequence). V lost 1 base and J 2 bases, leaving 15 bases between the germline ends. This CDR3 spans 15 amino acids. The chain's CDR3 is CSARGTNGIPYEQYF. The DNA for the CDR3 is TGCAGTGCTAGAGGAACGAACGGGATTCCCTACGAGCAGTACTTC.

V usage is TRBV6-5 and J usage is TRBJ1-1, with D maybe TRBD1 (5 bases). The ends were cut back, 0 bases at V and 3 bases at J, with 14 bases in the middle. The CDR3 extends over 16 amino acids. Germline V gives CDR1 MNHEY, CDR2 SVGAGI. This CDR3 reads CASSYSSGRADTEAFF. The DNA of the CDR3 is TGTGCCAGCAGTTACTCGAGTGGCAGGGCAGACACTGAAGCTTTCTTT.

This clonotype has only a few counts. This chain joins TRBV9 and TRBJ2-7; 8 bases map to TRBD2. CDR1 and CDR2 from the germline V gene are SGDLS and YYNGEE. The length of the CDR3 is 15 residues. J was trimmed by 2 bases and V by 0 bases; bases with no gene match: 4. The chain's CDR3 is CASSVGGSGTYEQYF. As DNA, the CDR3 is TGTGCCAGCAGCGTAGGCGGTAGCGGGACCTACGAGCAGTACTTC.

This clonotype has just one count. A read error may account for a junction end that differs from germline. The chain carries TRBV12-3 or TRBV12-4 and TRBJ2-5; the D gene is possibly TRBD2 (6 bases). The length of the CDR3 is 13 residues. The CDR3 protein is CASRPGDQVTQYF. The DNA of the CDR3 is TGTGCCAGCAGACCGGGGGACCAAGTGACCCAGTACTTC.

V is TRBV12-3 or TRBV12-4 and J is TRBJ2-5; D uncertain. V was shortened by 6 bases and J by 3 bases, with 11 bases between the two germline ends. The CDR3 spans 13 residues. The CDR3 bases are TGTGCCAGCAGCCCAGCGAACGAAGAGACCCAGTACTTC. It codes for CASSPANEETQYF.

V gene TRBV20-1 combines with J gene TRBJ2-1; a possible D gene is TRBD2 (5 bases). Between the trimmed V and J ends, which lost 3 bases and 9 bases, there was a span of 21 bases. The CDR3 is made up of 15 amino acids. Looked up from germline, CDR1 is DFQATT and CDR2 is SNEGSKA (reference sequence). CDR3 sequence: CSARGVFESAFEQFF. DNA of the CDR3: TGCAGTGCTAGGGGAGTCTTCGAGTCCGCTTTTGAGCAGTTCTTC.

This clonotype showed up just a few times. V is TRBV5-1 and J is TRBJ2-7; D is tentatively TRBD1 or TRBD2 (5 bases each). V was trimmed by 2 bases and J by 2 bases, leaving 11 bases between them. Germline assignment: CDR1 SGHRS and CDR2 YFSETQ. CDR3 length equals 14 residues. The chain's CDR3 is CASSFGGGAYEQYF. For the CDR3, the DNA is TGCGCCAGCAGCTTCGGTGGGGGAGCCTACGAGCAGTACTTC.

There are a few counts of this clonotype. The V and J genes are TRBV10-2 and TRBJ1-5; 7 nucleotides line up with TRBD1. CDR1 is WSHSY, CDR2 SAAADI, per germline. This CDR3 is 15 amino acids long. V lost 1 base to trimming and J lost 5 bases; unmatched junction nucleotides: 5. This CDR3 is CASSELAGGYQPQHF. The CDR3 coding sequence is TGCGCCAGCAGTGAGTTGGCAGGGGGTTATCAGCCCCAGCATTTT.

The chain employs TRBV2 and TRBJ2-7; D is uncertain. With 6 bases removed from V and 2 bases from J, the gap between germline ends came to 11 bases. The germline V gene encodes CDR1 SNHLY and CDR2 FYNNEI. This CDR3 has 13 residues. The CDR3 is CASRADTTYEQYF. For the CDR3, the DNA is TGTGCCAGCAGAGCCGACACAACCTACGAGCAGTACTTC.

This clonotype has only a few counts. This chain links TRBV20-1 with TRBJ2-3; TRBD2 matches at 13 bases. The length of the CDR3 is 20 residues. V lost 2 bases and J lost 4; bases outside the gene matches: 18. Germline CDR1 and CDR2: DFQATT and SNEGSKA (reference sequence). CDR3 nucleotides: TGCAGTGCTAGAACCCCCCTCCATACTAGCGGGAGGGCTTGGGCAGATACGCAGTATTTT. Its translation: CSARTPLHTSGRAWADTQYF.

The chain uses TRBV6-5 and TRBJ2-1; the D is unclear. The CDR3 is 11 residues long. Trimming shortened V by 8 bases and J by 5 bases, and 7 bases separated the two germline ends. Germline-derived CDR1 and CDR2 are MNHEY and SVGAGI. CDR3 amino acids: CASESDNEQFF. CDR3 sequence (DNA): TGTGCCAGCGAGTCGGACAATGAGCAGTTCTTC.

This clonotype came up a few times. The genes are TRBV4-1 and TRBJ2-2; D tentatively fits TRBD1 or TRBD2 (5 bases each). Germline V CDR1 and CDR2: MGHRA, YSYEKL. The CDR3 covers 14 residues. V lost 3 bases, J lost 4 bases, and 9 bases lay in between. CDR3 DNA sequence: TGCGCCAGCAGCCATTGGGACGGCACCGGGGAGCTGTTTTTT. This translates into CASSHWDGTGELFF.

V gene TRBV7-2 combines with J gene TRBJ2-5, with D perhaps assigned TRBD1 or TRBD2 (5 bases each). The CDR3 is 14 amino acids. V was trimmed by 3 bases and J by 3 bases, leaving 11 bases between them. Germline values: CDR1 SGHTA, CDR2 FQGNSA. CDR3 residues: CASSFNGAKETQYF. As DNA, the CDR3 is TGTGCCAGCAGCTTTAACGGGGCAAAAGAGACCCAGTACTTC.

The genes are TRBV15 and TRBJ2-3; 7 nucleotides agree with TRBD1. The germline V gene has CDR1 LNHNV and CDR2 YYDKDF (reference sequence). The J segment lost 5 bases and the V segment lost 5 bases, leaving 4 bases of the junction unmatched. The CDR3 runs 13 residues. The CDR3 nucleotides read TGTGCCACCAGCCCCTCAGGGGGAGATACGCAGTATTTT. Translating gives CATSPSGGDTQYF.

Here the CDR3 reads CASSLAIVREAQYF. The CDR3 region has the DNA TGTGCCAGCAGCTTGGCAATTGTCAGGGAGGCCCAGTACTTC. The chain uses TRBV5-6 and TRBJ2-5; a possible D gene is TRBD2 (6 bases). Germline-derived CDR1 and CDR2 are SGHDT and YYEEEE. V shed 0 bases and J shed 9 bases, with 15 bases lying between them. The CDR3 covers 14 residues. Full variable domain (outside the CDR3, taken from reference TRBV5-6 and TRBJ2-5): DAGVTQSPTHLIKTRGQQVTLRCSPKSGHDTVSWYQQALGQGPQFIFQYYEEEERQRGNFPDRFSGHQFPNYSSELNVNALLLGDSALYLCASSLAIVREAQYFGPGTRLLVL.

The table lists this clonotype with a count of one. The chain joins TRBV12-3 or TRBV12-4 to TRBJ2-7; TRBD1 agrees at 7 bases. V lost 4 bases, J lost 7 bases, and 10 bases stayed unmatched. CDR3 length equals 14 residues. This CDR3 reads CASSSGTDLEEQYF. CDR3 bases: TGTGCCAGCAGTTCCGGGACAGACCTAGAGGAGCAGTACTTC.

The rearrangement joins TRBV6-5 to TRBJ2-3, with a possible D match to TRBD1 (5 bases). V was pared by 0 bases and J by 1 base, with 11 bases between. Germline CDR1 is MNHEY and CDR2 is SVGAGI. The CDR3 has 16 residues. The CDR3 DNA reads TGTGCCAGCAGTTACTCGAATTTAGGGGGCACAGATACGCAGTATTTT. This sequence encodes CASSYSNLGGTDTQYF.